This is a list of T cell receptor beta chains from one sample in a study of early T cells in non-severe SARS-CoV-2 infection. TCRdb reprocessed the 5' RACE reads via MiXCR and lists one record per CDR3 protein. This repertoire shows under 100,000 distinct CDR3 sequences, approximately 10% found once; its top ten account for around 4.7%. The sample was whole blood. Receptor source: an adult who was a healthcare worker with PCR-confirmed SARS-CoV-2 infection or an uninfected control (not recorded which). Both conserved end residues are part of each CDR3. Each record gives: D gene, J gene, V gene, clone size, CDR3 DNA, CDR3 protein. A D gene is named only where the DNA matches it firmly. Size values are once, few and many counts, or a class for expanded clones, and some rows have none.

>.|TRBJ2-1|TRBV16|many
TGTGCCAGCAGCCAATTGGCTAGCTCCTACAATGAGCAGTTCTTC
CASSQLASSYNEQFF
>.|TRBJ2-3|TRBV6-5|many
TGTGCCAGCAGTTCGACAGCAGATACGCAGTATTTT
CASSSTADTQYF
>.|TRBJ1-1|TRBV25-1|many
TGTGCCAGCAGTGCCAAGAACACTGAAGCTTTCTTT
CASSAKNTEAFF
>.|TRBJ1-4|TRBV20-1|many
TGCAGTGCTTCCGGGACGGGAAATGAAAAACTGTTTTTT
CSASGTGNEKLFF
>.|TRBJ1-1|TRBV5-1|many
TGCGCCAGCAGCTTGGGGGACGGTGAAGCTTTCTTT
CASSLGDGEAFF
>.|TRBJ2-1|TRBV7-3|many
TGTGCCAGCAGCTCGGGACCGGACAATGAGCAGTTCTTC
CASSSGPDNEQFF
>TRBD1|TRBJ2-6|TRBV18|few
TGTGCCAGCTCACCACTCGGACAGGGCGCTACCTCTGGGGCCAACGTCCTGACTTTC
CASSPLGQGATSGANVLTF
>TRBD1|TRBJ2-1|TRBV4-2|many
TGTGCCAGCAGCCTGTCCGGGACAGGGGGCGCCACTCTCAATGAGCAGTTCTTC
CASSLSGTGGATLNEQFF
>.|TRBJ2-1|TRBV6-5|few
TGTGCCAGCAGTTCGGGACTTCGAAGCTCCTACAATGAGCAGTTCTTC
CASSSGLRSSYNEQFF
>TRBD2|TRBJ2-7|TRBV29-1|once
TGCAGCGCAGAAGCGGGAGGGGACTACGAGCAGTACTTC
CSAEAGGDYEQYF
>.|TRBJ1-6|TRBV28|.
TGTGCCAGCAGCCCACTCCTCCACTTT
CASSPLLHF
>.|TRBJ2-1|TRBV29-1|many
TGCAGCGTTGAAGGCTTGGGGAATGAGCAGTTCTTC
CSVEGLGNEQFF
>.|TRBJ2-1|TRBV28|.
TGTGCCAGCAGTCAGACTAGCTCCTACAATGAGCAGTTCTTC
CASSQTSSYNEQFF
>.|TRBJ2-1|TRBV4-1|few
TGCGCCAGCAGCCAAGGGAGGGGTATCCCGAGCGGACCGAGCTCCTACAATGAGCAGTTCTTC
CASSQGRGIPSGPSSYNEQFF
>.|TRBJ2-7|TRBV29-1|.
TGCAGCGTGGGCCGGGGAAGCGAGCAGTACTTC
CSVGRGSEQYF
>.|TRBJ2-1|TRBV6-1|few
TGTGCCAGCAGTGATCGGGGCGGGGGCACTCGCTCCTACAATGAGCAGTTCTTC
CASSDRGGGTRSYNEQFF
>.|TRBJ1-5|TRBV25-1|many
TGTGCCAGCAGCGGAGTAGGGACCCAGCCCCAGCATTTT
CASSGVGTQPQHF
>TRBD1|TRBJ1-2|TRBV20-1|.
TGCAGTGCCCCGGGGGGGACAGGGACATATGGCTACACCTTC
CSAPGGTGTYGYTF
>TRBD1|TRBJ2-3|TRBV28|few
TGTGCCAGCAGTTTAAGGACAGGCCGGGCAGATACGCAGTATTTT
CASSLRTGRADTQYF
>TRBD1|TRBJ2-5|TRBV29-1|.
TGCAGCGTTCCCGGGACAGAGAGAGAGACCCAGTACTTC
CSVPGTERETQYF
>TRBD2|TRBJ2-7|TRBV29-1|few
TGCAGCATCCTAGCGGAGAACTCCTACGAGCAGTACTTC
CSILAENSYEQYF
>TRBD2|TRBJ2-7|TRBV20-1|few
TGCAGTGCTAGAGCCCCTAGCGGGATCACCTACGAGCAGTACTTC
CSARAPSGITYEQYF
>.|TRBJ2-7|TRBV6-6|few
TGTGCCAGCACCCTCGGGGACGAGCAGTACTTC
CASTLGDEQYF
>.|TRBJ1-2|TRBV7-9|many
TGTGCCAGCAGCTCTTCAAATTCAGGTGGTGATGGCTACACCTTC
CASSSSNSGGDGYTF
>TRBD2|TRBJ2-7|TRBV7-9|few
TGTGCCAGCAGGAGCGGGGAAACCTACGAGCAGTACTTC
CASRSGETYEQYF